Listed below are T cell receptor beta chains from one sample, sequenced in a study of blood T cell repertoires in COVID-19. Profiling relied on immunoSEQ multiplex PCR, and the TCRdb table lists in-frame clones only, not all of them. In the table there are approximately 260,000 clones, about 80% of which are singletons. The specimen was PBMCs or T cells enriched from blood (not recorded which). Receptors were obtained from a man aged 45 to 65 who had recovered from COVID-19. Both conserved end residues are part of each CDR3. A D gene is named only where the DNA matches it firmly. Clone size, where shown, is once, few, many, or a class for clones that have expanded.

J gene: TRBJ1-4
clone size: .
V gene: TRBV28
D gene: TRBD1
CDR3 DNA: TGTGCCAGCAGCCTCGGGGACAGGGCAAATGAAAAACTGTTTTTT
CDR3 protein: CASSLGDRANEKLFF

J gene: TRBJ1-4
clone size: once
V gene: TRBV6-5
D gene: TRBD1
CDR3 DNA: TGTGCCAGCAGTTACGCACCGGGACAGGGTGTGTTTTTT
CDR3 protein: CASSYAPGQGVFF

J gene: TRBJ1-3
clone size: .
V gene: TRBV12-3/TRBV12-4
D gene: .
CDR3 DNA: TGTGCCAGCAGCTTTTCGTCGGGAAACACCATATATTTT
CDR3 protein: CASSFSSGNTIYF

J gene: TRBJ1-2
clone size: .
V gene: TRBV6-4
D gene: .
CDR3 DNA: TGTGCCAGCCCCCCAGGATCTGGCTACACCTTC
CDR3 protein: CASPPGSGYTF

J gene: TRBJ2-6
clone size: few
V gene: TRBV15
D gene: TRBD1
CDR3 DNA: TGTGCCACCAGCACAGGGGGCATATCTGGGGCCAACGTCCTGACTTTC
CDR3 protein: CATSTGGISGANVLTF

J gene: TRBJ2-3
clone size: .
V gene: TRBV6-5
D gene: .
CDR3 DNA: TGTGCCAGCAAGGGGGAGAACAGACCGGGGGATACGCAGTATTTT
CDR3 protein: CASKGENRPGDTQYF

J gene: TRBJ2-3
clone size: .
V gene: TRBV11-3
D gene: TRBD1
CDR3 DNA: TGTGCCAGCAGCTGGCGCGGCAGGGGGACGGATACGCAGTATTTT
CDR3 protein: CASSWRGRGTDTQYF

J gene: TRBJ2-1
clone size: .
V gene: TRBV27
D gene: .
CDR3 DNA: TGTGCCAGCAGTCCCACAGGGATCGTCTACAATGAGCAGTTCTTC
CDR3 protein: CASSPTGIVYNEQFF

J gene: TRBJ2-7
clone size: .
V gene: TRBV10-2
D gene: .
CDR3 DNA: TGCGCCAGCAGTGAAAACAGGGACGGAGGGTACTTC
CDR3 protein: CASSENRDGGYF

J gene: TRBJ1-1
clone size: .
V gene: TRBV5-4
D gene: .
CDR3 DNA: TGTGCCAGCAGCTTGTTTCATACACAGGACACTGAAGCTTTCTTT
CDR3 protein: CASSLFHTQDTEAFF

J gene: TRBJ1-1
clone size: .
V gene: TRBV18
D gene: .
CDR3 DNA: TGTGCCAGCTCACGCGGCAGGGTCGGTTCTGAAGCTTTCTTT
CDR3 protein: CASSRGRVGSEAFF

J gene: TRBJ1-1
clone size: .
V gene: TRBV19
D gene: TRBD1
CDR3 DNA: TGTGCCACAGGGGGGCGGGACACTGAAGCTTTCTTT
CDR3 protein: CATGGRDTEAFF

J gene: TRBJ1-1
clone size: .
V gene: TRBV10-1
D gene: .
CDR3 DNA: TGCGCCAGCAGCCCGTCAAGTAGCACTGAAGCTTTCTTT
CDR3 protein: CASSPSSSTEAFF

J gene: TRBJ1-2
clone size: .
V gene: TRBV5-6
D gene: .
CDR3 DNA: TGTGCCAGCAGCATCGGTTGGGCTGGTGACTATGGCTACACCTTC
CDR3 protein: CASSIGWAGDYGYTF

J gene: TRBJ1-2
clone size: .
V gene: TRBV18
D gene: .
CDR3 DNA: TGTGCCAGCTCACCACCACAGGGTGACTATGGCTACACCTTC
CDR3 protein: CASSPPQGDYGYTF

J gene: TRBJ1-1
clone size: .
V gene: TRBV6-2/TRBV6-3
D gene: TRBD1
CDR3 DNA: TGTGCCAGCAGTCGTACCGGGACAGGGCTCACTGAAGCTTTCTTT
CDR3 protein: CASSRTGTGLTEAFF

J gene: TRBJ1-2
clone size: .
V gene: TRBV6-1
D gene: .
CDR3 DNA: TGTGCCAGCAGTGAAAGGGGCCTCGGCTATGGCTACACCTTC
CDR3 protein: CASSERGLGYGYTF

J gene: TRBJ1-3
clone size: .
V gene: TRBV5-1
D gene: TRBD1
CDR3 DNA: TGCGCCAGCAGCTCCGGGAGGGGGCAAAATGGAAACACCATATATTTT
CDR3 protein: CASSSGRGQNGNTIYF

J gene: TRBJ2-1
clone size: .
V gene: TRBV10-3
D gene: TRBD2
CDR3 DNA: TGTGCCTCAGAGACTAGCGGGAGAGGCTACAATGAGCAGTTCTTC
CDR3 protein: CASETSGRGYNEQFF

J gene: TRBJ2-5
clone size: .
V gene: TRBV5-4
D gene: TRBD1
CDR3 DNA: TGTGCCAGCAGCCCAGGACAGGGCTACGATCGAGAGACCCAGTACTTC
CDR3 protein: CASSPGQGYDRETQYF

J gene: TRBJ1-1
clone size: once
V gene: TRBV6-5
D gene: .
CDR3 DNA: TGTGCCAGCAGACCCCAGGGGTTCGCTGAAGCTTTCTTT
CDR3 protein: CASRPQGFAEAFF

J gene: TRBJ1-2
clone size: .
V gene: TRBV25-1
D gene: TRBD1
CDR3 DNA: TGTGCCAGCCACTCCGACAGGGCCACGAACTATGGCTACACCTTC
CDR3 protein: CASHSDRATNYGYTF

J gene: TRBJ2-7
clone size: .
V gene: TRBV5-4
D gene: TRBD1
CDR3 DNA: TGTGCCAGCAGCACGGACAGGACCCGCGAGCAGTACTTC
CDR3 protein: CASSTDRTREQYF

J gene: TRBJ2-7
clone size: few
V gene: TRBV6-6
D gene: TRBD2
CDR3 DNA: TGTGCCAGCAGCTATAGGAGGGCGGGAAGGGGACTAGCGGGAGCCCTCTCCTACGAGCAGTACTTC
CDR3 protein: CASSYRRAGRGLAGALSYEQYF

J gene: TRBJ1-2
clone size: once
V gene: TRBV19
D gene: .
CDR3 DNA: TGTGCCAGTACGGGGGGAGTCGGCTATGGCTACACCTTC
CDR3 protein: CASTGGVGYGYTF

J gene: TRBJ1-4
clone size: .
V gene: TRBV15
D gene: .
CDR3 DNA: TGTGCCACCAGCACCAGAACAACTAATGAAAAACTGTTTTTT
CDR3 protein: CATSTRTTNEKLFF

J gene: TRBJ2-2
clone size: .
V gene: TRBV3-1/TRBV3-2
D gene: TRBD1
CDR3 DNA: TGTGCCAGCAGCCAAGTGGGTATCAGACAGGGTTACACCGGGGAGCTGTTTTTT
CDR3 protein: CASSQVGIRQGYTGELFF

J gene: TRBJ2-7
clone size: .
V gene: TRBV7-2
D gene: .
CDR3 DNA: TGTGCCAGCACTAGGGGGGGGAGCTCCTACGAGCAGTACTTC
CDR3 protein: CASTRGGSSYEQYF

J gene: TRBJ2-7
clone size: .
V gene: TRBV4-3
D gene: TRBD2
CDR3 DNA: TGCGCCAGCAGCCAAGATTTTAGCGGGAGGGGTTTGGGTCAGTACTTC
CDR3 protein: CASSQDFSGRGLGQYF

J gene: TRBJ1-2
clone size: .
V gene: TRBV15
D gene: TRBD1
CDR3 DNA: TGTGCCACCAGCGCCCGGACAGGGTCTGGCTACACCTTC
CDR3 protein: CATSARTGSGYTF

J gene: TRBJ2-7
clone size: .
V gene: TRBV2
D gene: TRBD2
CDR3 DNA: TGTGCCAGCAGTGATGGGACTAGCGGGTGGAGCTCCTACGAGCAGTACTTC
CDR3 protein: CASSDGTSGWSSYEQYF

J gene: TRBJ1-1
clone size: .
V gene: TRBV4-2
D gene: .
CDR3 DNA: TGTGCCAGCAGCCAAGACCCCGTGAACACTGAAGCTTTCTTT
CDR3 protein: CASSQDPVNTEAFF

J gene: TRBJ1-1
clone size: .
V gene: TRBV6-1
D gene: .
CDR3 DNA: TGTGCCAGCAGTGAAGCGCTAGCCAAGTCTAGGGCTTTCTTT
CDR3 protein: CASSEALAKSRAFF

J gene: TRBJ1-5
clone size: .
V gene: TRBV28
D gene: .
CDR3 DNA: TGTGCCAGCACCGCTCAAGGGGGAAGCAATCAGCCCCAGCATTTT
CDR3 protein: CASTAQGGSNQPQHF

J gene: TRBJ2-3
clone size: .
V gene: TRBV19
D gene: TRBD2
CDR3 DNA: TGTGCCAGTAGTATCCGACTAGCGGGACGCACAGATACGCAGTATTTT
CDR3 protein: CASSIRLAGRTDTQYF

J gene: TRBJ2-3
clone size: .
V gene: TRBV7-9
D gene: TRBD2
CDR3 DNA: TGTGCCAGCAGCTTACTAGCGGGGGGCACAGATACGCAGTATTTT
CDR3 protein: CASSLLAGGTDTQYF

J gene: TRBJ1-1
clone size: .
V gene: TRBV7-2
D gene: TRBD1
CDR3 DNA: TGTGCCAGCAGCTTAGCAGGACAGGGCACTGAAGCTTTCTTT
CDR3 protein: CASSLAGQGTEAFF

J gene: TRBJ2-7
clone size: .
V gene: TRBV6-2/TRBV6-3
D gene: TRBD1
CDR3 DNA: TGTGCCAGCAGTTACTCGAACCAACAGGGGTTCGCGCCATACTTC
CDR3 protein: CASSYSNQQGFAPYF

J gene: TRBJ2-1
clone size: .
V gene: TRBV7-8
D gene: .
CDR3 DNA: TGTGCCAGCAGCGAAGGGGGTGATGAGCAGTTCTTC
CDR3 protein: CASSEGGDEQFF

J gene: TRBJ2-2
clone size: .
V gene: TRBV29-1
D gene: .
CDR3 DNA: TGCAGCGTTCTACGAGGCACCGGGGAGCTGTTTTTT
CDR3 protein: CSVLRGTGELFF

J gene: TRBJ2-1
clone size: .
V gene: TRBV27
D gene: .
CDR3 DNA: TGTGCCAGCAGTCCCTGGGGGGGGAGGGGGTACAATGAGCAGTTCTTC
CDR3 protein: CASSPWGGRGYNEQFF